The sequence of this TCR beta chain was determined in a study of T cell repertoires and Cas9 in healthy adults. Background on the study: Multi-effector potency, cytotoxicity and lineage were assessed in SpCas9-reactive CD4 and CD8 T cells.

For this clone: Its antigen is still unknown.

Study-wide points: SpCas9-reactive effector T cells were reportedly restrained in vitro by SpCas9-reactive regulatory T cells.

Sequenced by immunoSEQ multiplex PCR; TCRdb stores in-frame clones only, minus some. The sample consists of tens of thousands of clones, 91% of them appearing once. The CDR3 covers 16 residues. The ends were cut back, 3 bases at V and 0 bases at J, with 12 bases in the middle. Germline V gene lookup returns CDR1 SQVTM and CDR2 ANQGSEA. The origin of this receptor is a human donor in good health. The sample consisted of CD4+ effector T cells (CD127+, CD25-, CD137-, CD154-) from PBMCs; culture status not recorded. V is TRBV29-1 and J is TRBJ2-6, with D perhaps matching TRBD1 (5 bases). The CDR3 region has the DNA TGCAGCGTTGATGACAGTAGCTACTCTGGGGCCAACGTCCTGACTTTC. It codes for CSVDDSSYSGANVLTF.